These T cell receptor beta chains were read from a single sample in a study of shared clonotypes between healthy human individuals. Assay used: immunoSEQ multiplex PCR; TCRdb lists only in-frame clones, some missing. The sample holds under 2.5 million clones; 80% to 95% are singletons and the top ten take about 0.41%. Sequencing used naive CD4+ T cells from PBMCs. These receptors originate from a man aged 18 to 29 in good health. Some clones in this sample may be carry-over from other donors' samples. The CDR3 runs from the conserved cysteine through the conserved F or W. D genes are given only for firm matches. Where a row states a size, it is once, few, many or the class of an expanded clone; other rows omit it.

DNA: TGTGCCAGCAGCGGAGCAGGGAAGGGCACTGAAGCTTTCTTT; CDR3: CASSGAGKGTEAFF; size: NA; length: 14; D: NA; J: TRBJ1-1; V: TRBV28
DNA: TGTGCCAGTAGGAGGGACTTCGGGGGGACTGAAGCTTTCTTT; CDR3: CASRRDFGGTEAFF; size: NA; length: 14; D: NA; J: TRBJ1-1; V: TRBV19
DNA: TGTGCCAGCAGTCCGATACTAGACACAGATACGCAGTATTTT; CDR3: CASSPILDTDTQYF; size: NA; length: 14; D: NA; J: TRBJ2-3; V: TRBV2
DNA: TGTGCCAGCACCTTAGGGGGAATCCCGAACTATGGCTACACCTTC; CDR3: CASTLGGIPNYGYTF; size: once; length: 15; D: NA; J: TRBJ1-2; V: TRBV28
DNA: TGTGCCAGCAGTGTAGCGGGAGGTGTCAAAAACATTCAGTACTTC; CDR3: CASSVAGGVKNIQYF; size: NA; length: 15; D: TRBD2; J: TRBJ2-4; V: TRBV25-1
DNA: TGTGCCAGTAGTATCTCTACAGGCAGGATCTATGGCTACACCTTC; CDR3: CASSISTGRIYGYTF; size: NA; length: 15; D: NA; J: TRBJ1-2; V: TRBV19
DNA: TGTGCCAGCAGCGCCGGACTAGCGATTAGCACAGATACGCAGTATTTT; CDR3: CASSAGLAISTDTQYF; size: NA; length: 16; D: TRBD2; J: TRBJ2-3; V: TRBV5-6
DNA: TGTGCCAGCAGCCCCTACCCGGCAGGCGGGATCTACGAGCAGTACTTC; CDR3: CASSPYPAGGIYEQYF; size: NA; length: 16; D: NA; J: TRBJ2-7; V: TRBV7-9
DNA: TGTGCCAGCACAGAAGGGTCTAGCGCTAGCTCCTACGAGCAGTACTTC; CDR3: CASTEGSSASSYEQYF; size: NA; length: 16; D: NA; J: TRBJ2-7; V: TRBV28
DNA: TGTGCCTGGAGTGTAGAGGGTCCAGGGCTACTGTTTTTT; CDR3: CAWSVEGPGLLFF; size: NA; length: 13; D: NA; J: TRBJ2-2; V: TRBV30
DNA: TGTGCCAGCAGTTTCCGGCGGCCTAGCGGGATCCACGAGCAGTACTTC; CDR3: CASSFRRPSGIHEQYF; size: NA; length: 16; D: TRBD2; J: TRBJ2-7; V: TRBV28
DNA: TGTGCCAGCAGTTACAACACAGGGGACTATGGCTACACCTTC; CDR3: CASSYNTGDYGYTF; size: NA; length: 14; D: TRBD1; J: TRBJ1-2; V: TRBV6-5
DNA: TGTGCCAGCGAAGGGGGGTATGGCAGGGTCTACGAGCAGTACTTC; CDR3: CASEGGYGRVYEQYF; size: NA; length: 15; D: NA; J: TRBJ2-7; V: TRBV28
DNA: TGCGCCACCAGGGACAGCTATGGCTACACCTTC; CDR3: CATRDSYGYTF; size: NA; length: 11; D: TRBD1; J: TRBJ1-2; V: TRBV10-1
DNA: TGTGCCAGCACGGAGGGGGGGGGATCCCGAGCCCGTAGCACAGATACGCAGTATTTT; CDR3: CASTEGGGSRARSTDTQYF; size: NA; length: 19; D: NA; J: TRBJ2-3; V: TRBV7-6
DNA: TGTGCCAGCAGTTCGGGACCGGGACTAGCGACCTACTACGAGCAGTACTTC; CDR3: CASSSGPGLATYYEQYF; size: NA; length: 17; D: TRBD2; J: TRBJ2-7; V: TRBV28
DNA: TGTGCCAGCTCACCTGGGACAGGGGAGGAGACCCAGTACTTC; CDR3: CASSPGTGEETQYF; size: NA; length: 14; D: TRBD1; J: TRBJ2-5; V: TRBV18
DNA: TGCGCCAGCAGCTTGCCAGGGGGAGACGGGGAGCTGTTTTTT; CDR3: CASSLPGGDGELFF; size: NA; length: 14; D: TRBD1; J: TRBJ2-2; V: TRBV5-1
DNA: TGTGCCAGCAGTTTCCTTGACAGCTCTGGGGCCAACGTCCTGACTTTC; CDR3: CASSFLDSSGANVLTF; size: NA; length: 16; D: NA; J: TRBJ2-6; V: TRBV6-5
DNA: TGTGCCAGCAGAACCACAGGGACCGGGGAGCTGTTTTTT; CDR3: CASRTTGTGELFF; size: NA; length: 13; D: NA; J: TRBJ2-2; V: TRBV6-4
DNA: TGTGCCAGCAAAGTCGGCATCGTCGGGGAAAAACTGTTTTTT; CDR3: CASKVGIVGEKLFF; size: NA; length: 14; D: NA; J: TRBJ1-4; V: TRBV6-6
DNA: TGTGCCTGGATCTCGGACAGTTATGGCTACACCTTC; CDR3: CAWISDSYGYTF; size: NA; length: 12; D: NA; J: TRBJ1-2; V: TRBV30
DNA: TGTGCCAGCAGCTTGGGTGTTAGCTTGCAGAACACCGGGGAGCTGTTTTTT; CDR3: CASSLGVSLQNTGELFF; size: once; length: 17; D: NA; J: TRBJ2-2; V: TRBV5-6
DNA: TGTGCCAGCAGCTTAGCCTCACAGGTGTACACTGAAGCTTTCTTT; CDR3: CASSLASQVYTEAFF; size: few; length: 15; D: NA; J: TRBJ1-1; V: TRBV7-2
DNA: TGTGCCAGTAATAAGGGGCGCAATCAGCCCCAGCATTTT; CDR3: CASNKGRNQPQHF; size: NA; length: 13; D: NA; J: TRBJ1-5; V: TRBV19
DNA: TGTGCCAGCAGTTTAGCGCAGGGGGCTAACTATGGCTACACCTTC; CDR3: CASSLAQGANYGYTF; size: NA; length: 15; D: TRBD1; J: TRBJ1-2; V: TRBV27
DNA: TGTGCCAGCAGTCGGGAGCGGCAGCGTGAGCAGTTCTTC; CDR3: CASSRERQREQFF; size: NA; length: 13; D: NA; J: TRBJ2-1; V: TRBV7-8
DNA: TGTACTGGCCCCCAGGCCGGGGAGCTGTTTTTT; CDR3: CTGPQAGELFF; size: NA; length: 11; D: NA; J: TRBJ2-2; V: TRBV7-4
DNA: TGTGCCAGCAGCTTAGATGGGCGGGACAGGGGGCAAAGCTCCTACAATGAGCAGTTCTTC; CDR3: CASSLDGRDRGQSSYNEQFF; size: NA; length: 20; D: TRBD1; J: TRBJ2-1; V: TRBV11-2
DNA: TGTGCCAGCAGCTTCAGAACTCCCGGGCGCGGCTATGGCTACACCTTC; CDR3: CASSFRTPGRGYGYTF; size: once; length: 16; D: NA; J: TRBJ1-2; V: TRBV11-2
DNA: TGCGCCAGCAGCCAAGGACGCGCCAGGGTGGCACGAGGCCAGCCCCAGCATTTT; CDR3: CASSQGRARVARGQPQHF; size: NA; length: 18; D: NA; J: TRBJ1-5; V: TRBV4-1
DNA: TGTGCCTGGAGTCCTGGACTAGCGGGAGGGGCAGATACGCAGTATTTT; CDR3: CAWSPGLAGGADTQYF; size: NA; length: 16; D: TRBD2; J: TRBJ2-3; V: TRBV30
DNA: TGTGCCAGCAGTCGACAGGGGACTAATGAGCAGTTCTTC; CDR3: CASSRQGTNEQFF; size: NA; length: 13; D: TRBD1; J: TRBJ2-1; V: TRBV6-4
DNA: TGTGCCAGCTCACCACGCGGACTAGCGGGAGGGACAGATACGCAGTATTTT; CDR3: CASSPRGLAGGTDTQYF; size: NA; length: 17; D: TRBD2; J: TRBJ2-3; V: TRBV18
DNA: TGTGCCAGCAGCTCCCAGGGGAATCAGCCCCAGCATTTT; CDR3: CASSSQGNQPQHF; size: few; length: 13; D: NA; J: TRBJ1-5; V: TRBV21-1
DNA: TGTGCCAGCTCTTCAGAGTCCTACGAGCAGTACTTC; CDR3: CASSSESYEQYF; size: once; length: 12; D: NA; J: TRBJ2-7; V: TRBV18
DNA: TGTGCCAGCAGCTTAGCTCTATACTCCTACGAGCAGTACTTC; CDR3: CASSLALYSYEQYF; size: NA; length: 14; D: NA; J: TRBJ2-7; V: TRBV7-2
DNA: TGTGCCAGCAGCTTGTGGGGGCAGCAGCCCCAGCATTTT; CDR3: CASSLWGQQPQHF; size: NA; length: 13; D: NA; J: TRBJ1-5; V: TRBV5-4
DNA: TGTGCCAGCAGCGCGCGGACAGGCACCTACGAGCAGTACTTC; CDR3: CASSARTGTYEQYF; size: NA; length: 14; D: TRBD1; J: TRBJ2-7; V: TRBV9
DNA: TGTGCCAGCAGGCTAGCGGGAGTCGAGCAGTACTTC; CDR3: CASRLAGVEQYF; size: NA; length: 12; D: TRBD2; J: TRBJ2-7; V: TRBV7-2
DNA: TGCACCAGCAGCCAAGACCCTCGGGACAGGGGGTCTTACGAGCAGTACTTC; CDR3: CTSSQDPRDRGSYEQYF; size: once; length: 17; D: NA; J: TRBJ2-7; V: TRBV1
DNA: TGTGCCAGCAGTTACTCGATAGAACAAGAGACCCAGTACTTC; CDR3: CASSYSIEQETQYF; size: NA; length: 14; D: NA; J: TRBJ2-5; V: TRBV6-5
DNA: TGTGCCAGCAGCCAAGAAATACTAGCGGGAGAGTTGAGCACAGATACGCAGTATTTT; CDR3: CASSQEILAGELSTDTQYF; size: NA; length: 19; D: TRBD2; J: TRBJ2-3; V: TRBV4-2
DNA: TGTGCCAGCAGCTCTAACACAGGGCCGCGAGGAGAAAAACTGTTTTTT; CDR3: CASSSNTGPRGEKLFF; size: NA; length: 16; D: NA; J: TRBJ1-4; V: TRBV9
DNA: TGTGCCAGCACCCATCCGGGGGGCGCGAACACCGGGGAGCTGTTTTTT; CDR3: CASTHPGGANTGELFF; size: NA; length: 16; D: NA; J: TRBJ2-2; V: TRBV28
DNA: TGCGCCAGCAGCCCCCTTAGGGACAGGGCAAGAGAGACCCAGTACTTC; CDR3: CASSPLRDRARETQYF; size: NA; length: 16; D: TRBD1; J: TRBJ2-5; V: TRBV4-1
DNA: TGTGCCAGCAGCGTGACCGGGACAGGGAGGTGGAGGGACGAGCAGTACTTC; CDR3: CASSVTGTGRWRDEQYF; size: NA; length: 17; D: TRBD1; J: TRBJ2-7; V: TRBV7-8
DNA: TGTGCCAGCAGCTTTCAGGGGGGCACTGAAGCTTTCTTT; CDR3: CASSFQGGTEAFF; size: NA; length: 13; D: TRBD1; J: TRBJ1-1; V: TRBV7-2
DNA: TGTGCCAGCAGCCAAGACAGGTTAACAGATACGCAGTATTTT; CDR3: CASSQDRLTDTQYF; size: NA; length: 14; D: NA; J: TRBJ2-3; V: TRBV4-2
DNA: TGTGCCAGCAGTGAAGGGGGCGTTCGGAATGAGCAGTTCTTC; CDR3: CASSEGGVRNEQFF; size: NA; length: 14; D: NA; J: TRBJ2-1; V: TRBV6-1
DNA: TGCACCAGCAGCTTGTCGTCCGGGGGCGATTACAATGAGCAGTTCTTC; CDR3: CTSSLSSGGDYNEQFF; size: NA; length: 16; D: NA; J: TRBJ2-1; V: TRBV5-1